This TCR beta chain was documented in a study of shared clonotypes between healthy human individuals. At the deep level, the assay was run. Replicate PCRs run on sorted subsets employed around 200 ng DNA, around 31,000 T cell genomes. Assay: immunoSEQ multiplex PCR; the TCRdb copy retains only in-frame clones and omits some. The sample shows millions of clones, more than 80% of them seen only once. Findings and caveats of the study: Sequencing depth was a factor that was expected to affect clonotype sharing among donors.

To note about this clone: Its antigen remains unknown.

Trimming at V came to 5 bases and at J to 2 bases, leaving 11 bases not matched to a gene. Germline CDR1 is SGHVS and CDR2 is FQNEAQ. CDR3 size: 17 residues. The material sequenced was naive CD4+ T cells sorted from blood. This sample's subset: CD45RA+ positively selected. This clonotype was obtained from a man between 18 and 35 years old in good health. The V and J genes are TRBV7-8 and TRBJ2-3; 9 nucleotides agree with TRBD2. DNA for the CDR3: TGTGCCAGCAGCGCAACCGGGACTAGCAAATACACAGATACGCAGTATTTT. As protein: CASSATGTSKYTDTQYF.